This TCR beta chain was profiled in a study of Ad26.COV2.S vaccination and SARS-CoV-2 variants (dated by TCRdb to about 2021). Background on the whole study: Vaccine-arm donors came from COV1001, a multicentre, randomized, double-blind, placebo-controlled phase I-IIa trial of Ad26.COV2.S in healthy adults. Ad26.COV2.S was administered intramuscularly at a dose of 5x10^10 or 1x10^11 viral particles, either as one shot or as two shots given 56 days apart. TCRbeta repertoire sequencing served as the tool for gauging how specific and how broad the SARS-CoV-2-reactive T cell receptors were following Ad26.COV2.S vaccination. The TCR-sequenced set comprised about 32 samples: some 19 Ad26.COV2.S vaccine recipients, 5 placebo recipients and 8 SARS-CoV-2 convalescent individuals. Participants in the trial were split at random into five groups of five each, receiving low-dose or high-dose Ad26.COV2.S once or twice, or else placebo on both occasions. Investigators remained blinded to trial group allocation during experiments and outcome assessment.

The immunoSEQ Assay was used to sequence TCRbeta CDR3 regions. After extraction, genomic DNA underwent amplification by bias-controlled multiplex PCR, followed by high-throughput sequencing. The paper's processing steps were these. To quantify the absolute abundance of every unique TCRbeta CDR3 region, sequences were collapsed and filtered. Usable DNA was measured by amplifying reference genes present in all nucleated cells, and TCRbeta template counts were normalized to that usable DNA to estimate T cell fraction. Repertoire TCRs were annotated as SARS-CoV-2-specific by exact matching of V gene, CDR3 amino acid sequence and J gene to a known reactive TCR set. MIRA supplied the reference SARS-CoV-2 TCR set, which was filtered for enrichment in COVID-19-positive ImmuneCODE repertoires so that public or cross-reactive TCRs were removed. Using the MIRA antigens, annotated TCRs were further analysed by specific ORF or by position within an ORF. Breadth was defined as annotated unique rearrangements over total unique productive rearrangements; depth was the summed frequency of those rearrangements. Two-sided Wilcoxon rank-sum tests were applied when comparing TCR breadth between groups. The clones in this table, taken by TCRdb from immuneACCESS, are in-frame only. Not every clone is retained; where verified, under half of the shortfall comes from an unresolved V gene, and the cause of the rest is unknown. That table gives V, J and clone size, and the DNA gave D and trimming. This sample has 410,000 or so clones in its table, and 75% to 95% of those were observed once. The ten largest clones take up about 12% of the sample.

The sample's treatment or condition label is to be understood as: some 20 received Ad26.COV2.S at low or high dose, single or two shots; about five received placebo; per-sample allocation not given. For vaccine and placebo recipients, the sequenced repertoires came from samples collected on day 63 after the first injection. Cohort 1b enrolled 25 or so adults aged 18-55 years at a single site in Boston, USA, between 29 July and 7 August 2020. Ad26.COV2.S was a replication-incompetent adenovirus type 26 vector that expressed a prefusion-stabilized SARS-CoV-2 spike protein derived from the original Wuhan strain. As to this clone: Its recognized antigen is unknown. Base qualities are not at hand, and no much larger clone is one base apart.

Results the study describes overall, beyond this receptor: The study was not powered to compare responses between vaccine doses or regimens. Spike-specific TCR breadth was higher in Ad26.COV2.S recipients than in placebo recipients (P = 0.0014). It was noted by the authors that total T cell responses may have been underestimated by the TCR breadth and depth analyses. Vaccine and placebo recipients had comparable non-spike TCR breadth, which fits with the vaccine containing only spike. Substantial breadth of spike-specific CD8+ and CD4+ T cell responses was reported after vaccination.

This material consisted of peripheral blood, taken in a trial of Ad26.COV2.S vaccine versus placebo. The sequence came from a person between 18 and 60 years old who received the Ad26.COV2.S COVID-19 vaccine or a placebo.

The DNA reads TGTGCCAGCAGACCCTTGACTAGCGGGAGCGCAGATACGCAGTATTTT. This codes for CASRPLTSGSADTQYF. Recombination joined TRBV27 with TRBJ2-3, with TRBD2 matching 12 junction bases. Trimming takes 6 bases off V and 4 bases off J; junction bases not matched to a gene: 8. The germline V gene encodes CDR1 MNHEY and CDR2 SMNVEV (reference sequence). Measured from the cysteine to the phenylalanine, the CDR3 is 16 residues long. Only the CDR3 DNA stays, 48 bases, in frame from base 1.